Sequencing of this TCR beta chain was carried out in a study of vaccination and CD4 T cells after COVID-19. The treatment here: approximately nine-day PBMC culture with coronavirus spike peptide pools or control peptides (ViraFEST assay). According to the study, CD4+ T cells from the unexposed donor were gathered ahead of the COVID-19 pandemic (2011-2018). Peptide-pool expansion of antigen-specific T cells preceded TCR sequencing in ViraFEST. PBMC cultures, at about 1.8 million cells per well, received 8 to 10 IU/ml IL-2 and about 11 ug/ml peptide pools. Investigators exposed CD4+ T cells from unexposed donors to SARS-CoV-2 S/N and four cold-coronavirus spikes, as cells permitted. This clonotype was observed a handful of times. Its antigen remains unidentified. Germline CDR1 reads DFQATT; CDR2 reads SNEGSKA (reference sequence). Losses at the gene ends were 5 bases for V and 7 bases for J; bases not matched to a gene: 22. CDR3 length: 18 residues.

Sequenced with the Oncomine TCR Beta short-read assay was DNA taken from cultured CD4+ T cells. Genomic DNA was drawn out of CD4+ T cells grown in culture. TCRdb itself ran the PCR reads through MiXCR, one entry per CDR3 protein. The data show under 10,000 distinct CDR3 sequences, more than 35% seen once. Sequences were obtained from CD4+ T cells from blood, cultured in vitro. The receptor comes from a human donor in good health. This chain connects TRBV20-1 to TRBJ2-1; 8 bases are a match to TRBD2. The CDR3 nucleotides read TGCAGTGCTGGGCCTCAGGGGTTCGGGACTAGGATAGGAAATGAGCAGTTCTTC. Encoded protein: CSAGPQGFGTRIGNEQFF.